What follows are 30 T cell receptor beta chains derived from one specimen sequenced in a study of T cell repertoires in cytomegalovirus infection. TCRdb called the reads again in MiXCR, with one record for every CDR3 protein. Of more than 150,000 distinct CDR3 sequences in the sample, roughly 20% were seen once. The sequencing sample was made of PBMCs. Source of these receptors: a human donor in good health (CMV status not recorded). Some clones in this sample may be carry-over from other donors' samples.

In its sample, this clonotype was seen many times. This CDR3 is CASSLEGGPTEAFF. The CDR3, as DNA: TGTGCCAGCAGCTTAGAGGGGGGGCCCACTGAAGCTTTCTTT. The chain links TRBV7-2 to TRBJ1-1; tentative D call: TRBD1 (6 bases). This CDR3 is 14 amino acids long. Between the trimmed V and J ends, which lost 1 base and 4 bases, there was a span of 10 bases. Germline CDR1 SGHTA, CDR2 FQGNSA.

The table lists this clonotype with a few counts. This sequence joins TRBV19 and TRBJ2-1; 7 nucleotides match TRBD1. This CDR3 region has 16 residues. Germline V gives CDR1 LNHDA, CDR2 SQIVND (reference sequence). Trimming took 6 bases from V and 9 from J; bases not matched to a gene: 17. The DNA for the CDR3 is TGTGCCAGTAGCGTTCCCACAGGGGCCTCCTCTGGTGAGCAGTTCTTC. Protein: CASSVPTGASSGEQFF.

The chain links TRBV5-1 to TRBJ2-5; D remains ambiguous. Germline V lookup: CDR1 SGHRS, CDR2 YFSETQ. Deletions cut 2 bases from V and 5 bases from J, with 13 bases between. The CDR3 has 14 amino acids. This CDR3 is CASSFKPAGETQYF. The DNA of the CDR3 is TGCGCCAGCAGCTTTAAGCCAGCCGGGGAGACCCAGTACTTC.

This clonotype was observed many times. The CDR3 DNA reads as TGTGCCATTTCCAGCGGGGGGGACAATGAGCAGTTCTTC. This sequence encodes CAISSGGDNEQFF. This rearrangement joins TRBV10-3 to TRBJ2-1; 10 bases align to TRBD2. Germline V CDR1 and CDR2: ENHRY, SYGVKD. The J segment lost 5 bases and the V segment lost 9 bases, leaving 4 bases of the junction unmatched. The CDR3 sequence is 13 residues long.

This chain uses TRBV5-6 with TRBJ1-1; D not resolved. Germline CDR1 is SGHDT and CDR2 is YYEEEE. The germline V and J ends were trimmed by 0 bases and 0 bases, with 9 bases remaining between them. The CDR3 covers 15 residues. CDR3 nucleotides: TGTGCCAGCAGCTTGGTAGCACCTTTGAACACTGAAGCTTTCTTT. This sequence encodes CASSLVAPLNTEAFF.

In its sample, this clonotype was seen a few times. J is TRBJ1-2 and V is TRBV28, with TRBD1 identical over 9 bases. Germline trimming cut 5 bases from V and 7 bases from J; bases unmatched to any gene: 8. The CDR3 consists of 14 residues. The germline V gene encodes CDR1 MDHEN and CDR2 SYDVKM. The CDR3 reads CASSRHEDRGGYTF. Here the CDR3 DNA reads TGTGCCAGCAGTCGTCACGAGGACAGGGGTGGCTACACCTTC.

The chain carries TRBV20-1 and TRBJ2-7; D gene unclear. The CDR3 totals 11 residues. CDR1 and CDR2 from the germline V gene are DFQATT and SNEGSKA (reference sequence). V lost 5 bases and J lost 3, with 8 bases in between. The CDR3 region is CSAPDGYEQYF. CDR3 sequence (DNA): TGCAGTGCTCCCGACGGCTACGAGCAGTACTTC.

This clonotype was seen ten or more times. The V gene is TRBV15, the J gene TRBJ2-3, with 8 bases that match TRBD2. V was clipped by 5 bases and J by 0 bases; unmatched bases: 7. Germline loops: CDR1 LNHNV, CDR2 YYDKDF (reference sequence). This CDR3 spans 16 amino acids. The CDR3 DNA follows: TGTGCCACCAGCCTTTTAGCGGGGACTAGCACAGATACGCAGTATTTT. Translation gives CATSLLAGTSTDTQYF.

This clonotype was recorded at least ten times. The chain uses TRBV20-1 and TRBJ2-3; 7 bases fit TRBD2. In germline, CDR1 is DFQATT, CDR2 SNEGSKA (reference sequence). CDR3 length equals 14 residues. V shed 3 bases, J shed 6 bases, and the junction held 9 bases outside the gene matches. DNA of the CDR3: TGCAGTGCTAGTGGGCAGCCCGGGGGGGATACGCAGTATTTT. Its protein product is CSASGQPGGDTQYF.

This clonotype was seen repeatedly, ten times or more. V and J are TRBV7-2 and TRBJ2-1; tentative D call: TRBD2 (6 bases). Looked up from germline, CDR1 is SGHTA and CDR2 is FQGNSA. V lost 5 bases to trimming and J lost 4 bases, with 15 bases between them. The CDR3 has 15 amino acids. CDR3 nucleotides: TGTGCCAGCAGCAAGCAGGGCGGGGCGTACAATGAGCAGTTCTTC. The encoded protein is CASSKQGGAYNEQFF. The full variable domain, completed using reference TRBV7-2 and TRBJ2-1, is GAGVSQSPSNKVTEKGKDVELRCDPISGHTALYWYRQSLGQGLEFLIYFQGNSAPDKSGLPSDRFSAERTGGSVSTLTIQRTQQEDSAVYLCASSKQGGAYNEQFFGPGTRLTVL.

V and J are TRBV7-2 and TRBJ1-3; the D is unclear. Germline V gene sequence: CDR1 SGHTA, CDR2 FQGNSA. Between the trimmed V and J ends, which lost 5 bases and 4 bases, there was a span of 15 bases. This CDR3 spans 15 amino acids. The CDR3: CASSIPVPVGNTIYF. In nucleotides, the CDR3 is TGTGCCAGCAGCATCCCGGTGCCCGTGGGAAACACCATATATTTT.

The genes are TRBV5-6 and TRBJ1-1; no clear D. This CDR3 comprises 14 residues. CDR1 SGHDT and CDR2 YYEEEE come from the germline V gene. V was shortened by 2 bases and J by 1 base, with 9 bases between the two germline ends. CDR3 protein: CASSFGASNTEAFF. CDR3 nucleotide sequence: TGTGCCAGCAGCTTTGGAGCATCGAACACTGAAGCTTTCTTT.

This clonotype was found a few times. The rearrangement joins TRBV5-1 to TRBJ1-5; 7 nucleotides align to TRBD1. V trimming: 0 bases; J trimming: 2 bases; junction bases outside the gene matches: 5. Germline CDR1 SGHRS, CDR2 YFSETQ. This CDR3 is 16 amino acids long. The CDR3 coding sequence is TGCGCCAGCAGCTTGGGAGGGGGCAGTGGCAATCAGCCCCAGCATTTT. Protein sequence: CASSLGGGSGNQPQHF.

Ten or more counts support this clonotype. The chain joins TRBV7-3 to TRBJ2-5; no firm D call. Germline loops: CDR1 SGHTA, CDR2 FQGTGA. V dropped 1 base and J dropped 7 bases, with 13 bases sitting between them. This CDR3 spans 14 amino acids. The CDR3 is CASSLMAADGTQYF. CDR3 bases: TGTGCCAGCAGCTTAATGGCCGCTGACGGGACCCAGTACTTC.

At least ten counts were recorded for this clonotype. The V call is TRBV4-3, the J call TRBJ1-1; perhaps TRBD1 as D (5 bases). V was cut by 1 base and J by 5 bases, with 8 bases left in between. CDR3 length: 13 amino acids. CDR1 and CDR2 (germline): LGHNA, YSLEER. CDR3 sequence: CASSQVRDTEAFF. For the CDR3, the DNA is TGCGCCAGCAGCCAAGTCAGGGATACTGAAGCTTTCTTT.

This clonotype was seen a few times. This chain connects TRBV4-2 to TRBJ1-5; 9 bases map to TRBD1. V lost 4 bases, J lost 7 bases, and 5 bases stayed unmatched. The germline V gene encodes CDR1 LGHNA and CDR2 YNFKEQ. The CDR3 sequence is 14 residues long. In DNA form, the CDR3 reads TGTGCCAGCAGCCCCGGGACAGGGCTACAGCCCCAGCATTTT. Protein sequence: CASSPGTGLQPQHF.

V usage is TRBV4-1 and J usage is TRBJ2-3, with D uncertain. The V gene's germline CDR1 is MGHRA and CDR2 YSYEKL. With 0 bases removed from V and 5 bases from J, the gap between germline ends came to 9 bases. CDR3 length equals 14 residues. CDR3 sequence: CASSQDLPEDTQYF. The DNA of the CDR3 is TGCGCCAGCAGCCAAGATCTACCCGAAGATACGCAGTATTTT.

J is TRBJ2-1 and V is TRBV29-1; unclear D gene. The V gene lost 1 base and the J gene lost 3 bases, with 7 bases spanning the gap. Per germline, CDR1 SQVTM and CDR2 ANQGSEA. The CDR3 spans 13 residues. In nucleotides, the CDR3 is TGCAGCGTTGAAGGGTTCGTCTACAATGAGCAGTTCTTC. This encodes CSVEGFVYNEQFF.

This clonotype was recorded many times. The chain carries TRBV24-1 and TRBJ2-2; D is unresolved. V was clipped by 3 bases and J by 3 bases, with 7 bases between them. CDR1 and CDR2 from the germline V gene are KGHDR and SFDVKD. The CDR3 runs to 14 residues. The CDR3, as DNA: TGTGCCACCAGTGATGGAAGGGACACCGGGGAGCTGTTTTTT. This codes for CATSDGRDTGELFF.

This clonotype was counted ten times or more. This chain uses TRBV11-3 with TRBJ2-5, with TRBD1 matching 7 bases. The V gene end was trimmed by 0 bases and the J gene end by 0 bases; junction bases not matched to a gene: 4. CDR3 size: 16 residues. Germline V gene data show CDR1 as SGHNT and CDR2 as YENEEA. CDR3 protein: CASSLEDRNYQETQYF. Written as DNA, the CDR3 is TGTGCCAGCAGCTTAGAGGACAGGAATTACCAAGAGACCCAGTACTTC.

This clonotype was observed a handful of times. The V call is TRBV4-1, the J call TRBJ2-3; D is perhaps TRBD2 (6 bases). Trimming removed 0 bases at V and 4 bases at J, with 11 bases between. The CDR3 covers 15 residues. Germline CDR1 is MGHRA and CDR2 is YSYEKL. CDR3 nucleotide sequence: TGCGCCAGCAGCCAAGAGCGGGGATTTGCAGATACGCAGTATTTT. This gives the protein CASSQERGFADTQYF.

The table lists this clonotype with many counts. The chain joins TRBV6-5 to TRBJ1-1; possible D gene TRBD1, 6 bases. This CDR3 comprises 15 residues. In germline, CDR1 is MNHEY, CDR2 SVGAGI. The germline V and J ends were trimmed by 7 bases and 4 bases, with 19 bases remaining between them. This chain's CDR3 is CASTKTGNRPTEAFF. The CDR3, as DNA: TGTGCCAGCACGAAGACAGGCAACCGGCCCACTGAAGCTTTCTTT.

This clonotype was recorded many times. This chain links TRBV7-8 with TRBJ2-2; D might be TRBD1 or TRBD2, each matching 6 bases. Looked up from germline, CDR1 is SGHVS and CDR2 is FQNEAQ. V was clipped by 2 bases and J by 0 bases, with 7 bases between them. The CDR3 sequence is 15 residues long. CDR3 in amino acids: CASSLRGANTGELFF. The CDR3, as DNA: TGTGCCAGCAGCTTAAGGGGGGCGAACACCGGGGAGCTGTTTTTT. The entire variable domain, with the rest obtained from reference TRBV7-8 and TRBJ2-2, is as follows: GAGVSQSPRYKVAKRGQDVALRCDPISGHVSLFWYQQALGQGPEFLTYFQNEAQLDKSGLPSDRFFAERPEGSVSTLKIQRTQQEDSAVYLCASSLRGANTGELFFGEGSRLTVL.

This clonotype was recorded at least ten times. The chain combines TRBV7-2 with TRBJ2-2, with TRBD1 matching over 7 bases. With V trimmed by 5 bases and J by 3 bases, 6 bases remained unmatched. The germline gives CDR1 SGHTA, CDR2 FQGNSA. The CDR3 totals 15 residues. CDR3 DNA: TGTGCCAGCAGCCCCTGGGGACAGCACACCGGGGAGCTGTTTTTT. It encodes CASSPWGQHTGELFF.

The CDR3 region is CATSRMRGTGGYNEQFF. CDR3 nucleotides: TGTGCCACCAGCAGAATGAGAGGGACAGGGGGTTACAATGAGCAGTTCTTC. The chain is built from TRBV15 and TRBJ2-1, with 11 bases lining up with TRBD1. CDR1 LNHNV and CDR2 YYDKDF come from the germline V gene (reference sequence). The CDR3 spans 17 residues. The trim removed 2 bases at V and 4 bases at J, leaving 7 bases unmatched.

This clonotype showed up just a few times. The V gene is TRBV19, the J gene TRBJ2-7, with 7 bases that match TRBD2. Germline V gene lookup returns CDR1 LNHDA and CDR2 SQIVND (reference sequence). Trimming at V came to 4 bases and at J to 2 bases, leaving 11 bases not matched to a gene. The CDR3 is made up of 16 amino acids. CDR3 residues: CASSKSVAGSTYEQYF. As DNA, the CDR3 is TGTGCCAGTAGTAAATCCGTAGCGGGTTCGACCTACGAGCAGTACTTC.

This clonotype was recorded many times. The V gene is TRBV7-9, the J gene TRBJ1-5; tentative D call: TRBD1 (5 bases). Germline V CDR1 and CDR2: SEHNR, FQNEAQ (reference sequence). CDR3 length: 15 amino acids. Trimming stripped 1 base from V and 3 bases from J, with 10 bases between. The CDR3 reads CASSLGGDPNQPQHF. The CDR3 DNA sequence: TGTGCCAGCAGCTTAGGGGGCGATCCCAATCAGCCCCAGCATTTT.

This clonotype was counted a few times. V is TRBV7-9 and J is TRBJ1-4; D remains unclear. CDR1 and CDR2 from the germline V gene are SEHNR and FQNEAQ (reference sequence). Trimming removed 3 bases at V and 0 bases at J, with 8 bases between. The CDR3 totals 15 residues. The CDR3 sequence is CASSFSGATNEKLFF. CDR3 nucleotide sequence: TGTGCCAGCAGCTTTAGCGGAGCAACTAATGAAAAACTGTTTTTT.

Many counts were recorded for this clonotype. The chain uses TRBV7-8 and TRBJ2-5; TRBD2 matches 9 bases. V gave up 5 bases and J gave up 4 bases; unmatched junction bases: 11. Looked up from germline, CDR1 is SGHVS and CDR2 is FQNEAQ. The CDR3 has 16 amino acids. The CDR3 sequence is CASSTRGSGRGETQYF. CDR3 DNA sequence: TGTGCCAGCAGCACCAGAGGTAGCGGGAGAGGAGAGACCCAGTACTTC.

This chain connects TRBV20-1 to TRBJ2-1; 7 nucleotides align to TRBD2. J was trimmed by 7 bases and V by 5 bases; bases with no gene match: 20. Germline lookup yields CDR1 DFQATT and CDR2 SNEGSKA (reference sequence). The CDR3 extends over 17 amino acids. CDR3 sequence: CSAPFRSGLPEGNEQFF. DNA for the CDR3: TGCAGTGCTCCTTTCAGATCGGGACTACCTGAGGGAAATGAGCAGTTCTTC.